This T cell receptor beta chain appears in the sequencing data of a study of post-analysis software for immune sequencing data. General study findings and limits: Patients had higher frequencies than controls of about five TRBV segments, including TRBV5-6, TRBV5-1 and TRBV20-1.

The ends were cut back, 1 base at V and 1 base at J, with 5 bases in the middle. This CDR3 comprises 13 residues. This clonotype was picked up many times. No antigen is known for it. Presence of unique molecular identifiers characterized the TCR beta cDNA libraries. TCRdb reprocessed the PCR reads via MiXCR and lists one record per CDR3 protein. The repertoire holds roughly 180,000 distinct CDR3 sequences, with approximately 31% as singletons. The rearrangement joins TRBV12-3 or TRBV12-4 to TRBJ2-7, with D uncertain. This TCR came from a girl between 10 and 17 years old with multiple sclerosis. The source material was blood. The CDR3 spells CASSLGPSYEQYF. The CDR3 DNA reads as TGTGCCAGCAGTTTAGGGCCTTCCTACGAGCAGTACTTC.